The rows below give T cell receptor beta chains drawn from one sample of a study of T cells in Graves' hyperthyroidism and ophthalmopathy. TCRdb recomputed calls from the multiplex PCR reads with MiXCR, one row per CDR3 protein. The sample holds hundreds of thousands of distinct CDR3 sequences, 46% seen once. The specimen sequenced was peripheral blood or thyroid tissue (not recorded which). These receptors were collected from a woman aged 18-35 years with Graves' hyperthyroidism. Each CDR3 is given with its conserved first and last residue. D genes are given only for firm matches. Clone size, where shown, is once, few, many, or a class for clones that have expanded.

J gene	clone size	V gene	D gene	CDR3 DNA	CDR3 protein
TRBJ1-1	.	TRBV25-1	.	TGTGCCAGCAGCTATTATCTGACAGAGGCTTTCTTT	CASSYYLTEAFF
TRBJ2-2	.	TRBV15	.	TGTGCCACCGGCAAGACTGGACAGTGGAACACCGGGGAGCTGTTTTTT	CATGKTGQWNTGELFF
TRBJ2-7	.	TRBV12-3/TRBV12-4	TRBD1	TGTGCCAGCACGGGACAGGGTCACTACGAGCAGTACTTC	CASTGQGHYEQYF
TRBJ2-5	.	TRBV7-8	TRBD2	TGTGCCAGTAGCCAACCATCGGGAGGGCCGGGAGAGACCCAGTACTTC	CASSQPSGGPGETQYF
TRBJ2-7	.	TRBV29-1	.	TGCAGCGTTTACCAGGGTAGGGGGAAGCAGTACTTC	CSVYQGRGKQYF
TRBJ1-2	.	TRBV9	.	TGTGCCAGCAGCGTAGATTTGGGGGAGGGTACTGGCTACACCTTC	CASSVDLGEGTGYTF
TRBJ1-6	many	TRBV11-3	.	TGTGCCAGCAGGTCACAGGGAAATTCACCCCTCCACTTT	CASRSQGNSPLHF
TRBJ2-5	.	TRBV24-1	TRBD1	TGTGCCACCAGTGATTCCTGGACAGGGCAAGAGACCCAGTACTTC	CATSDSWTGQETQYF
TRBJ2-5	.	TRBV20-1	TRBD2	TGCAGTGCTAGAGATTGGCGACTAGCGAACCAAGAGACCCAGTACTTC	CSARDWRLANQETQYF
TRBJ2-5	few	TRBV25-1	.	TGTGCCAGCAGCAGTAACTCGTGGGGTATGGAGACCCAGTACTTC	CASSSNSWGMETQYF
TRBJ1-2	many	TRBV7-2	.	TGTGCCAGCAGCTCCATCTTGGGGCCGGGCTACACCTTC	CASSSILGPGYTF
TRBJ1-5	.	TRBV2	.	TGTGCCAGCATTGAACAGGATTATAGCAATCAGCCCCAGCATTTT	CASIEQDYSNQPQHF
TRBJ1-2	.	TRBV24-1	TRBD1	TGTGCCACCAGTGCCCTGGACAGGGACCATGGCTACACCTTC	CATSALDRDHGYTF
TRBJ1-6	many	TRBV7-3	.	TGTGCCAGCAGCCTCAACTCCTATAATTCACCCCTCCACTTT	CASSLNSYNSPLHF
TRBJ1-5	.	TRBV24-1	.	TGTGCCAGCAGTTCACAGGGTTTCCAGCCCCAGCATTTT	CASSSQGFQPQHF
TRBJ2-7	.	TRBV5-1	TRBD1	TGCGCCAGCAGCTGGGGCTACAGGGGCGAGCAGTACTTC	CASSWGYRGEQYF
TRBJ2-7	.	TRBV7-8	.	TGTGCCAGCAGCTTATTGACAGCTGATACCTACGAGCAGTACTTC	CASSLLTADTYEQYF
TRBJ2-5	.	TRBV7-9	.	TGTGCCAGCAGCTTGGAGGCAGAGAGCCCGCAAGAGACCCAGTACTTC	CASSLEAESPQETQYF
TRBJ2-7	.	TRBV7-2	.	TGTGCCAGCAGCTTAGCGGCAGGGAGCGACGAGCAGTACTTC	CASSLAAGSDEQYF
TRBJ2-7	.	TRBV24-1	.	TGTGCCACCAGTGACACAGGAGCCAACTACGAGCAGTACTTC	CATSDTGANYEQYF
TRBJ1-1	.	TRBV12-3/TRBV12-4	.	TGTGCCAGCAGTTTGTACCAGGGGAACACTGAAGCTTTCTTT	CASSLYQGNTEAFF
TRBJ1-1	few	TRBV5-8	.	TGTGCCAGCAGCTTGTACGGTAGCACTGAAGCTTTCTTT	CASSLYGSTEAFF
TRBJ2-6	.	TRBV15	.	TGTGCCACCAGCAGCCTCTCAGGGGCCAACGTCCTGACTTTC	CATSSLSGANVLTF
TRBJ2-7	few	TRBV2	TRBD2	TGTGCCAGCTCTTCCCCGGGACTAGTAGGAGGTTTTTCCTACGAGCAGTACTTC	CASSSPGLVGGFSYEQYF
TRBJ2-7	few	TRBV7-9	TRBD2	TGCGCCAGCAGCCATCTGGGCGGGAGGCCCCTTTGGGAGCAGTACTTC	CASSHLGGRPLWEQYF
TRBJ1-2	.	TRBV29-1	.	TGCAGCGTCAACGGAGGGCCCTATGGCTACACCTTC	CSVNGGPYGYTF
TRBJ1-2	.	TRBV29-1	.	TGCAGCGAAACTTCAGGGGATAATGGCTACACCTTC	CSETSGDNGYTF
TRBJ1-5	many	TRBV20-1	TRBD1	TGCAGTGCTAACCAGGGGGGTCAGCCCCAGCATTTT	CSANQGGQPQHF
TRBJ1-1	.	TRBV12-3/TRBV12-4	.	TGTGCCAGCAGTTCCCCGGAGGCGGGCGTTAGAGCTTTCTTT	CASSSPEAGVRAFF
TRBJ1-4	.	TRBV12-3/TRBV12-4	.	TGTGCCTGCAGGACAAATGAAAAACTGTTTTTT	CACRTNEKLFF
TRBJ2-7	.	TRBV6-1	TRBD1	TGTGCCAGCAGCCCTACAACCGGGACAGGCTACTACGAGCAGTACTTC	CASSPTTGTGYYEQYF
TRBJ2-6	.	TRBV15	.	TGTGCCACCAGCACCGCTGGTTTGGAAGGGGCCAACGTCCTGACTTTC	CATSTAGLEGANVLTF
TRBJ1-3	.	TRBV7-2	.	TGTGCCAGCAGGACGGATATCTCTGGAAACACCATATATTTT	CASRTDISGNTIYF
TRBJ1-5	many	TRBV29-1	.	TGCAGCGTTTCCGGGACGGAGAATCAGCCCCAGCATTTT	CSVSGTENQPQHF
TRBJ2-7	.	TRBV29-1	.	TGCAGCGTTCAGGACTCCTTCGACTACGAGCAGTACTTC	CSVQDSFDYEQYF
TRBJ1-1	.	TRBV2	.	TGCGCCAGCAGCTTGGCGGACAGTCTGAACGCTGAAGCTTTCTTT	CASSLADSLNAEAFF
TRBJ2-7	few	TRBV2	.	TGTGCCAGCTACAGGGCCCGGGGCGAGCAGTACTTC	CASYRARGEQYF
TRBJ1-1	many	TRBV7-9	.	TGTGCCAGCAGCTTAGTGGCACATCGCACTGAAGCTTTCTTT	CASSLVAHRTEAFF
TRBJ2-7	few	TRBV2	.	TGTGCCAGCAGTTACGGCGGGATGGCCTACGAGCAGTACTTC	CASSYGGMAYEQYF
TRBJ2-5	many	TRBV24-1	.	TGTGCCACGGGACTCGCCGATCAAGAGACCCAGTACTTC	CATGLADQETQYF
TRBJ2-7	.	TRBV2	.	TGTGCCAGGGCCGGGGCAACCTCCTACGAGCAGTACTTC	CARAGATSYEQYF
TRBJ1-6	many	TRBV15	.	TGTGCCACCAGCAGGACCCGGGGGGTCTATAATTCACCCCTCCACTTT	CATSRTRGVYNSPLHF
TRBJ1-5	.	TRBV6-5	TRBD1	TGTGCCAGCAGTTACTTACAGGGGAGGAGCGGCAATCAGCCCCAGCATTTT	CASSYLQGRSGNQPQHF
TRBJ1-2	.	TRBV6-2/TRBV6-3	.	TGTGCCAGCAGTTACGAATCAGGTAGTGGCTACACCTTC	CASSYESGSGYTF
TRBJ2-7	.	TRBV25-1	.	TGTGCCAGCAGAATCCGGGAAAACTACGAGCAGTACTTC	CASRIRENYEQYF
TRBJ1-1	few	TRBV7-9	.	TGTGCCAGCAGAAGTAACATCCCCCGAGCTTTCTTT	CASRSNIPRAFF